These 17 T cell receptor beta chains came from one sample sequenced in a study of T cells in Graves' hyperthyroidism and ophthalmopathy. Amplification targeted TCR beta CDR3 regions from RNA transcripts. The TCR CDR3 first-round RT-PCR relied on the HTBI primer set. TCRdb called the multiplex PCR reads again in MiXCR, with one record for every CDR3 protein. The sample has hundreds of thousands of distinct CDR3 sequences, about 20% seen once. The sequencing sample was made of blood. The receptors were gathered from a young man with Graves' ophthalmopathy.

In its sample, this clonotype was seen a few times. The rearrangement joins TRBV7-2 to TRBJ2-3; perhaps TRBD1 as D (6 bases). The germline gives CDR1 SGHTA, CDR2 FQGNSA. The germline V and J ends were trimmed by 1 base and 3 bases, with 23 bases remaining between them. The CDR3 consists of 19 residues. This CDR3 reads CASSLEFGGRLGGTDTQYF. In DNA form, the CDR3 reads TGTGCCAGCAGCTTAGAATTTGGGGGCAGGCTAGGTGGGACAGATACGCAGTATTTT.

This clonotype was recorded at least ten times. The chain employs TRBV30 and TRBJ2-7; 12 bases match TRBD2. Germline V gene lookup returns CDR1 GTSNPN and CDR2 SVGIG (reference sequence). Unmatched junction bases numbered 2, after V lost 7 bases and J lost 4 bases. The length of the CDR3 is 12 residues. The CDR3 sequence: CAYGLAGYEQYF. The CDR3 DNA sequence: TGTGCCTACGGACTAGCGGGATACGAGCAGTACTTC. Full variable domain (outside the CDR3, taken from reference TRBV30 and TRBJ2-7): SQTIHQWPATLVQPVGSPLSLECTVEGTSNPNLYWYRQAAGRGLQLLFYSVGIGQISSEVPQNLSASRPQDRQFILSSKKLLLSDSGFYLCAYGLAGYEQYFGPGTRLTVT.

This clonotype was seen more than once but under ten times. The CDR3 bases are TGTGCCAGCAGAAAAACATCCGGGACTAGCGGGAGATATGGCGGGGAGCTGTTTTTT. Translation gives CASRKTSGTSGRYGGELFF. This chain connects TRBV6-2 or TRBV6-3 to TRBJ2-2; the match to TRBD2 covers 14 bases. J gave up 7 bases and V 6 bases, and 16 bases lay outside the gene matches. This CDR3 spans 19 amino acids. Germline CDR1 is MNHEY and CDR2 is SVGEGT.

This chain joins TRBV5-1 and TRBJ1-2; D ambiguous. Trimming removed 4 bases from V and 1 base from J, with 29 bases in between. Looked up from germline, CDR1 is SGHRS and CDR2 is YFSETQ. The CDR3 loop spans 20 amino acids. CDR3 protein: CASSLRTADVPFTHNYGYTF. The CDR3 bases are TGCGCCAGCAGCCTTAGGACGGCGGACGTACCTTTTACTCATAACTATGGCTACACCTTC.

V is TRBV6-1 and J is TRBJ2-7; D is perhaps TRBD1 or TRBD2 (6 bases each). The CDR3 length is 14 residues. The germline V and J ends were trimmed by 6 bases and 5 bases, with 17 bases remaining between them. Germline CDR1 reads MNHNS; CDR2 reads SASEGT. CDR3 protein: CASSLLVGGDEQYF. In nucleotides, the CDR3 is TGTGCCAGCAGCCTTCTCGTCGGGGGCGACGAGCAGTACTTC.

This clonotype was detected only a few times. V gene TRBV15 combines with J gene TRBJ2-7; D may be TRBD2 (5 bases). The CDR3 is made up of 15 amino acids. The germline V gene has CDR1 LNHNV and CDR2 YYDKDF (reference sequence). V was pared by 0 bases and J by 3 bases, with 12 bases between. CDR3 loop: CATSRDPGLLYEQYF. The CDR3 DNA is TGTGCCACCAGCAGAGATCCCGGACTTCTCTACGAGCAGTACTTC.

A remark on this clonotype: The germline gene is not matched at one end of the junction; a read error may be the cause. V and J are TRBV10-1 and TRBJ2-6, with D possibly matching TRBD1 (6 bases). Germline V CDR1 and CDR2: WNHNN, SYGVQD (reference sequence). CDR3 length: 16 amino acids. CDR3 residues: CASSHGRGSGANVLTF. Written as DNA, the CDR3 is TGTGCCAGCAGCCATGGCAGGGGCTCTGGGGCCAACGTCCTGACTTTC.

This clonotype was seen many times. The chain has TRBV28 and TRBJ2-6; 9 bases align to TRBD1. The V segment lost 1 base and the J segment 0 bases; nucleotides outside the gene matches: 4. The CDR3 spans 18 residues. Germline assignment: CDR1 MDHEN and CDR2 SYDVKM. The CDR3 nucleotides are TGTGCCAGCAGTTTATCGGGGACAGGGACCTCTGGGGCCAACGTCCTGACTTTC. It encodes CASSLSGTGTSGANVLTF. The entire variable domain, with the rest obtained from reference TRBV28 and TRBJ2-6, is as follows: DVKVTQSSRYLVKRTGEKVFLECVQDMDHENMFWYRQDPGLGLRLIYFSYDVKMKEKGDIPEGYSVSREKKERFSLILESASTNQTSMYLCASSLSGTGTSGANVLTFGAGSRLTVL.

This clonotype was picked up many times. The CDR3 here is CASSETGYSNQPQHF. In DNA form, the CDR3 reads TGTGCCAGCAGTGAAACAGGTTATAGCAATCAGCCCCAGCATTTT. The rearrangement uses TRBV2 and TRBJ1-5; D might be TRBD1 (5 bases). Germline CDR1 is SNHLY and CDR2 is FYNNEI. V was cut by 2 bases and J by 0 bases, with 8 bases left in between. This CDR3 spans 15 amino acids.

The chain couples TRBV20-1 to TRBJ2-7; TRBD1 agrees at 8 bases. CDR3 length: 15 amino acids. The trim removed 5 bases at V and 2 bases at J, leaving 11 bases unmatched. The germline V gene has CDR1 DFQATT and CDR2 SNEGSKA (reference sequence). DNA for the CDR3: TGCAGTGCTTATCCGGGACAGGCCGAAACCTACGAGCAGTACTTC. It encodes CSAYPGQAETYEQYF.

The chain carries TRBV7-6 and TRBJ1-3; D ambiguous. The germline V gene has CDR1 SGHVS and CDR2 FNYEAQ. Trimming took 5 bases from V and 3 from J, leaving 17 bases between them. CDR3 length: 16 residues. The DNA for the CDR3 is TGTGCCAGCAGCGGGAGAGGGATTTTGGGTGGAAACACCATATATTTT. Its translation is CASSGRGILGGNTIYF.

This clonotype was observed a few times. This chain links TRBV25-1 with TRBJ2-7; tentative D call: TRBD1 (6 bases). The V gene's germline CDR1 is MGHDK and CDR2 SYGVNS. Trimming removed 6 bases from V and 0 bases from J, with 12 bases in between. The CDR3 is 14 amino acids. CDR3 residues: CASRKTGHSYEQYF. DNA of the CDR3: TGTGCCAGCAGAAAAACGGGACACTCCTACGAGCAGTACTTC.

In its sample, this clonotype was seen many times. V gene TRBV2 combines with J gene TRBJ2-3; 13 bases agree with TRBD2. Looked up from germline, CDR1 is SNHLY and CDR2 is FYNNEI. V was pared by 7 bases and J by 3 bases, with 4 bases of the junction left unmatched. The CDR3 covers 15 residues. The CDR3: CASKPGLAGTDTQYF. In nucleotides, the CDR3 is TGTGCCAGCAAGCCGGGACTAGCGGGAACAGATACGCAGTATTTT.

This clonotype was counted only a few times. V usage is TRBV9 and J usage is TRBJ2-1, with D possibly matching TRBD2 (6 bases). CDR1 and CDR2 from the germline V gene are SGDLS and YYNGEE. The CDR3 is 16 amino acids. V lost 0 bases and J 5 bases, leaving 15 bases between the germline ends. The CDR3 loop reads CASSVAGGLINNEQFF. The DNA for the CDR3 is TGTGCCAGCAGCGTAGCTGGGGGACTGATAAACAATGAGCAGTTCTTC.

The rearrangement uses TRBV29-1 and TRBJ2-1; D unclear. Trimming pared 6 bases from V and 6 bases from J, leaving 12 bases between. The CDR3 totals 12 residues. Germline loops: CDR1 SQVTM, CDR2 ANQGSEA. CDR3 region: CSVATGLNEQFF. The CDR3 DNA reads as TGCAGCGTGGCCACTGGCCTCAATGAGCAGTTCTTC.

The table lists this clonotype with a few counts. The chain combines TRBV7-8 with TRBJ1-2; D is unresolved. This CDR3 region has 15 residues. Germline-derived CDR1 and CDR2 are SGHVS and FQNEAQ. V gave up 5 bases and J gave up 0 bases, with 13 bases separating them. CDR3 nucleotide sequence: TGTGCCAGCAGCCCTTCTCTAAGTACTAACTATGGCTACACCTTC. It translates to CASSPSLSTNYGYTF.

There are many counts of this clonotype. V gene TRBV2 combines with J gene TRBJ1-1, with a tentative D call TRBD1 (6 bases). Trimming shortened V by 6 bases and J by 0 bases, and 14 bases separated the two germline ends. CDR3 length: 15 residues. Germline CDR1 and CDR2: SNHLY and FYNNEI. DNA for the CDR3: TGTGCCAGCAGAGCACAGGGATCAATGAACACTGAAGCTTTCTTT. Translated, it gives CASRAQGSMNTEAFF.